This T cell receptor (beta chain) was profiled in a study of CD8+ T cells in alopecia areata. Treatment here: oral pan-JAK inhibitor, 5-10 mg twice daily. After removal of 6 bases from V and 12 bases from J, the junction contained 15 bases not matched to a gene. The CDR3 sequence is 15 residues long. Germline V lookup: CDR1 SNHLY, CDR2 FYNNEI. Extraction of RNA preceded its reverse transcription into cDNA, which served as the sequencing template. This table comes from immunoSEQ multiplex PCR, and its TCRdb copy is limited to in-frame clones, with some not included. The repertoire holds about 270,000 clones, with roughly 60% as singletons.

Sequenced material: CD4+ T cells sorted from blood, taken at approximately week 51, from a patient treated with tofacitinib. This clonotype originated in a human donor with alopecia areata. This chain joins TRBV2 and TRBJ2-1; TRBD2 agrees at 9 bases. CDR3 loop: CASRNLAGPRVGQFF. The CDR3, as DNA: TGTGCCAGCAGGAACCTAGCGGGGCCACGAGTCGGGCAGTTCTTC.